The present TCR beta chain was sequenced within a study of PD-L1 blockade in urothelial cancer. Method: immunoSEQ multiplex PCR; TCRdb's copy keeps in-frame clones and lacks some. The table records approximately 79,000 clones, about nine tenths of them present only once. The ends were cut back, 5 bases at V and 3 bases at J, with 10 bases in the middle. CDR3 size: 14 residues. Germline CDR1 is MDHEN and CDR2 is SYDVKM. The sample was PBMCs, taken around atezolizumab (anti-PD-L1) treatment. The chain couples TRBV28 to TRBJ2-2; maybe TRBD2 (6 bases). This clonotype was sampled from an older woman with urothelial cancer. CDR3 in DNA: TGTGCCAGCAGTGCTCCGGGGGACACCGGGGAGCTGTTTTTT. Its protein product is CASSAPGDTGELFF.